The 30 T cell receptor beta chains below all came from one sample that was sequenced in a study of T cells in Graves' hyperthyroidism and ophthalmopathy. Authors of the study amplified TCR beta CDR3 regions from RNA transcripts. An initial round of RT-PCR targeting the TCR CDR3 relied on the HTBI primer set. One entry per CDR3 protein results from TCRdb running MiXCR on the multiplex PCR reads. The sample contains around 530,000 distinct CDR3 sequences, roughly 18% of which appear only once. Sequences were obtained from blood. The receptors originated from a woman aged 18-29 years with Graves' ophthalmopathy.

At least ten counts were recorded for this clonotype. J is TRBJ1-5 and V is TRBV28; 9 positions match TRBD1. Looked up from germline, CDR1 is MDHEN and CDR2 is SYDVKM. The CDR3 length is 13 residues. Losses at the gene ends were 10 bases for V and 2 bases for J; bases not matched to a gene: 3. The CDR3 loop reads CAIRDRGNQPQHF. DNA of the CDR3: TGTGCCATCAGGGACAGGGGCAATCAGCCCCAGCATTTT.

Many counts were recorded for this clonotype. The chain recombines TRBV20-1 with TRBJ2-1; D is perhaps TRBD2 (5 bases). Looked up from germline, CDR1 is DFQATT and CDR2 is SNEGSKA (reference sequence). This CDR3 has 17 amino acids. V was shortened by 0 bases and J by 1 base, with 16 bases between the two germline ends. The CDR3 protein is CSARDVEVSGSYNEQFF. In DNA form, the CDR3 reads TGCAGTGCTAGAGATGTCGAAGTGAGCGGATCCTACAATGAGCAGTTCTTC.

This clonotype was counted at least ten times. The chain is built from TRBV12-3 or TRBV12-4 and TRBJ2-3; no definite D call. This CDR3 region has 15 residues. Between the trimmed V and J ends, which lost 5 bases and 0 bases, there was a span of 12 bases. This CDR3 is CASSETYSSTDTQYF. The CDR3 nucleotides are TGTGCCAGCAGTGAGACGTACTCAAGCACAGATACGCAGTATTTT.

The rearrangement links TRBV4-1 to TRBJ2-1, with 7 bases lining up with TRBD2. V dropped 0 bases and J dropped 5; count of bases not matched to a gene: 7. The CDR3 contains 16 residues. CDR1 is MGHRA, CDR2 YSYEKL, per germline. CDR3 in DNA: TGCGCCAGCAGCCAAGACGGACGCGGGGGTAACAATGAGCAGTTCTTC. It is translated as CASSQDGRGGNNEQFF.

This clonotype occurred a few times. The chain couples TRBV4-1 to TRBJ1-4; unclear D gene. The CDR3 extends over 13 amino acids. V lost 0 bases and J lost 12, with 11 bases in between. The germline V gene has CDR1 MGHRA and CDR2 YSYEKL. The CDR3 sequence: CASSQDGGRQLFF. The DNA of the CDR3 is TGCGCCAGCAGCCAAGACGGAGGTCGTCAACTGTTTTTT.

In its sample, this clonotype was seen many times. This rearrangement joins TRBV6-1 to TRBJ1-4; tentative D call: TRBD1 (5 bases). The CDR3 covers 16 residues. Germline V gene lookup returns CDR1 MNHNS and CDR2 SASEGT. Trimming removed 7 bases from V and 7 bases from J, with 22 bases in between. CDR3 amino acids: CASTIFPGPSVEKLFF. The CDR3 DNA reads TGTGCCAGCACCATCTTTCCAGGGCCCAGTGTTGAAAAACTGTTTTTT.

The table lists this clonotype with many counts. The V gene is TRBV5-1, the J gene TRBJ1-2; D is possibly TRBD1 (6 bases). Germline loops: CDR1 SGHRS, CDR2 YFSETQ. V was pared by 1 base and J by 8 bases, with 18 bases between. The CDR3 spans 15 residues. CDR3 sequence reads: CASSLQPGTLLGYTF. DNA of the CDR3: TGCGCCAGCAGCTTGCAACCCGGGACATTGCTCGGCTACACCTTC. Full variable domain (outside the CDR3, taken from reference TRBV5-1 and TRBJ1-2): KAGVTQTPRYLIKTRGQQVTLSCSPISGHRSVSWYQQTPGQGLQFLFEYFSETQRNKGNFPGRFSGRQFSNSRSEMNVSTLELGDSALYLCASSLQPGTLLGYTFGSGTRLTVV.

As regards this clonotype: This may be a read error: a much more frequent sequence differs by one nucleotide. This chain links TRBV13 with TRBJ1-1, with a tentative D call TRBD1 (5 bases). CDR1 and CDR2 from the germline V gene are PRHDT and FYEKMQ (reference sequence). The CDR3 consists of 12 residues. V shed 3 bases and J shed 10 bases, with 12 bases lying between them. CDR3 region: CASSLYGRGAFF. For the CDR3, the DNA is TGTGCCAGCAGCTTGTATGGGAGGGGAGCTTTCTTT.

In its sample, this clonotype was seen many times. The chain uses TRBV3-1 and TRBJ2-1, with 10 bases matching TRBD2. From germline, CDR1 is LGHDT and CDR2 YNNKEL (reference sequence). The CDR3 extends over 16 amino acids. V shed 2 bases, J shed 3 bases, and the junction held 4 bases outside the gene matches. CDR3 DNA sequence: TGTGCCAGCAGCCAAAGCGGGAGGGTGGTCTACAATGAGCAGTTCTTC. Residues: CASSQSGRVVYNEQFF.

This clonotype has ten or more counts. J is TRBJ2-3 and V is TRBV7-2, with D maybe TRBD2 (6 bases). Germline loops: CDR1 SGHTA, CDR2 FQGNSA. The CDR3 is 13 residues long. Trimming removed 4 bases at V and 6 bases at J, with 11 bases between. CDR3 bases: TGTGCCAGCAGCTATGGAGCGGGTGATACGCAGTATTTT. It yields the protein CASSYGAGDTQYF.

The table lists this clonotype with many counts. The chain is built from TRBV19 and TRBJ2-7; D is possibly TRBD2 (6 bases). The CDR3 is made up of 12 amino acids. Germline CDR1 reads LNHDA; CDR2 reads SQIVND (reference sequence). The V end was cut by 5 bases, the J end by 3 bases, with 8 bases between. In nucleotides, the CDR3 is TGTGCCAGTAGTGCCGGGGGCTACGAGCAGTACTTC. This sequence encodes CASSAGGYEQYF. The whole variable domain, filled in from reference TRBV19 and TRBJ2-7, reads DGGITQSPKYLFRKEGQNVTLSCEQNLNHDAMYWYRQDPGQGLRLIYYSQIVNDFQKGDIAEGYSVSREKKESFPLTVTSAQKNPTAFYLCASSAGGYEQYFGPGTRLTVT.

Points on this clonotype: A much larger clone lies one base from this, so it may be a read error. V is TRBV20-1 and J is TRBJ2-7; D perhaps matches TRBD2 (5 bases). Germline lookup yields CDR1 DFQATT and CDR2 SNEGSKA (reference sequence). Trimming removed 3 bases from V and 7 bases from J, with 16 bases in between. The CDR3 runs 13 residues. The CDR3 nucleotides read TGCAGTGCTAGGGAGCGCCTCGGGAATGAGCAGTACTTC. This sequence encodes CSARERLGNEQYF.

On this clonotype itself: A read error is possible here, since a much larger clone lies one base away. The gene calls are TRBV3-2 and TRBJ1-5. TRBV3-2 is marked as a pseudogene. This CDR3 is 15 amino acids long. The CDR3 is CPSSQDSRGNQPQHF. The CDR3 nucleotides read TGTCCCAGCAGCCAAGACAGTAGGGGCAATCAGCCCCAGCATTTT.

There are a few counts of this clonotype. The rearrangement joins TRBV20-1 to TRBJ1-4; 7 nucleotides agree with TRBD1. Germline trimming cut 2 bases from V and 5 bases from J; bases unmatched to any gene: 5. CDR1 and CDR2 from the germline V gene are DFQATT and SNEGSKA (reference sequence). This CDR3 is 14 amino acids long. The CDR3 bases are TGCAGTGCTAGAAGGGGGCTGGCGAATGAAAAACTGTTTTTT. Translation: CSARRGLANEKLFF.

This chain connects TRBV2 to TRBJ1-2; no firm D call. This CDR3 region has 12 residues. Germline V gene data show CDR1 as SNHLY and CDR2 as FYNNEI. Trimming removed 4 bases from V and 8 bases from J, with 11 bases in between. The CDR3 nucleotides read TGTGCCAGCAGTGTGAACAACCTGGGCTACACCTTC. This codes for CASSVNNLGYTF.

The chain has TRBV7-9 and TRBJ2-5; D remains ambiguous. V dropped 4 bases and J dropped 4 bases, with 16 bases sitting between them. Germline CDR1 SEHNR, CDR2 FQNEAQ (reference sequence). The CDR3 has 15 residues. CDR3 nucleotides: TGTGCCAGCAGCTCCCTCCTTAGGGTGGGAGAGACCCAGTACTTC. This codes for CASSSLLRVGETQYF.

This chain joins TRBV30 and TRBJ1-1; D gene ambiguous. The CDR3 has 13 amino acids. Germline CDR1 and CDR2: GTSNPN and SVGIG (reference sequence). With 6 bases removed from V and 1 base from J, the gap between germline ends came to 12 bases. The CDR3: CACPGKENTEAFF. The CDR3 bases are TGTGCCTGCCCGGGAAAAGAGAACACTGAAGCTTTCTTT.

In its sample, this clonotype was seen many times. The V call is TRBV11-2, the J call TRBJ1-1, with 7 nucleotides matching TRBD1. Germline trimming cut 5 bases from V and 7 bases from J; bases unmatched to any gene: 13. The CDR3 contains 15 residues. In germline, CDR1 is SGHAT, CDR2 FQNNGV. CDR3 amino acids: CASSVWVTGTIEAFF. In nucleotides, the CDR3 is TGTGCCAGCAGCGTCTGGGTGACAGGGACAATTGAAGCTTTCTTT.

This clonotype was seen repeatedly, ten times or more. The chain has TRBV20-1 and TRBJ1-1; 7 bases line up with TRBD1. Losses at the gene ends were 3 bases for V and 11 bases for J; bases not matched to a gene: 9. The CDR3 has 12 residues. CDR1 and CDR2 (germline): DFQATT, SNEGSKA (reference sequence). DNA for the CDR3: TGCAGTGCTAGCGACAGGGCTTCGGGGGCTTTCTTT. Translated: CSASDRASGAFF.

This clonotype was seen a handful of times. V usage is TRBV29-1 and J usage is TRBJ2-1; 9 bases are a match to TRBD1. In germline, CDR1 is SQVTM, CDR2 ANQGSEA. CDR3 size: 12 residues. J lost 8 bases, V lost 5 bases, and 4 bases had no gene match. Here the CDR3 DNA reads TGCAGCGTTTACAGGGGGCGGCATGAGCAGTTCTTC. Translated: CSVYRGRHEQFF.

This clonotype occurred many times. The chain carries TRBV6-2 or TRBV6-3 and TRBJ1-5; the D is unclear. The CDR3 contains 15 residues. Trimming took off 2 bases at V and 0 bases at J, with 8 bases between the two ends. Germline assignment: CDR1 MNHEY and CDR2 SVGEGT. The CDR3 loop is CASSYGPHSNQPQHF. DNA of the CDR3: TGTGCCAGCAGTTACGGACCGCATAGCAATCAGCCCCAGCATTTT.

The genes are TRBV5-1 and TRBJ2-3; D gene uncertain. The V and J ends lost 2 bases and 4 bases respectively, with 14 bases between them. Germline values: CDR1 SGHRS, CDR2 YFSETQ. The CDR3 is 15 residues long. The CDR3 spells CASSFGGPPPDTQYF. CDR3 nucleotide sequence: TGCGCCAGCAGCTTTGGCGGACCCCCCCCAGATACGCAGTATTTT.

V gene TRBV29-1 combines with J gene TRBJ1-1, with 7 bases fitting TRBD1. Germline lookup yields CDR1 SQVTM and CDR2 ANQGSEA. CDR3 length: 13 residues. V trimming: 6 bases; J trimming: 3 bases; junction bases outside the gene matches: 7. The CDR3 sequence is CSVQQGQDTEAFF. CDR3 DNA sequence: TGCAGCGTGCAACAGGGGCAGGACACTGAAGCTTTCTTT.

Comment on this clonotype: It is likely a read error, because the conserved phenylalanine at the end of the CDR3 is missing. The V call is TRBV20-1, the J call TRBJ1-2; D is unresolved. The length of the CDR3 is 13 residues. The germline gives CDR1 DFQATT, CDR2 SNEGSKA (reference sequence). The V end was cut by 0 bases, the J end by 4 bases, with 9 bases between. The CDR3 sequence is CSARDIGSYGYTL. The CDR3 DNA reads TGCAGTGCTAGAGATATAGGTTCCTATGGCTACACCCTC.

This clonotype has ten or more counts. J is TRBJ1-1 and V is TRBV5-1; a weak D match, TRBD1 (5 bases). Germline V gene data show CDR1 as SGHRS and CDR2 as YFSETQ. This CDR3 has 13 amino acids. V shed 4 bases and J shed 6 bases, with 13 bases lying between them. The CDR3, as DNA: TGCGCCAGCAGCGGAACAGGACTTCCTGAAGCTTTCTTT. This encodes CASSGTGLPEAFF.

This clonotype has more than one count but fewer than ten. This sequence joins TRBV7-2 and TRBJ1-2, with D perhaps matching TRBD1 (6 bases). The CDR3 loop spans 15 amino acids. V shed 6 bases and J shed 2 bases, with 16 bases lying between them. The germline V gene has CDR1 SGHTA and CDR2 FQGNSA. The chain's CDR3 is CASRPFKGGNYGYTF. For the CDR3, the DNA is TGTGCCAGCAGACCCTTTAAGGGGGGCAACTATGGCTACACCTTC.

This clonotype was counted many times. This sequence joins TRBV30 and TRBJ1-1; the match to TRBD1 covers 8 bases. Germline CDR1 GTSNPN, CDR2 SVGIG (reference sequence). The junction had 8 bases not matched to a gene; V was cut back by 5 bases and J by 6 bases. The CDR3 contains 13 residues. The CDR3 loop reads CAWAQGGDAEAFF. CDR3 nucleotides: TGTGCCTGGGCACAGGGGGGCGACGCTGAAGCTTTCTTT.

This clonotype was counted at least ten times. The chain employs TRBV6-1 and TRBJ2-2, with 15 bases matching TRBD2. The CDR3 has 17 residues. From germline, CDR1 is MNHNS and CDR2 SASEGT. V lost 4 bases and J lost 7; bases outside the gene matches: 7. CDR3 loop: CASSGGLAGGQFGELFF. For the CDR3, the DNA is TGTGCCAGCAGTGGGGGACTAGCGGGAGGACAATTCGGGGAGCTGTTTTTT.

This clonotype has more than one count but fewer than ten. The rearrangement links TRBV12-3 or TRBV12-4 to TRBJ2-2, with 12 bases aligning to TRBD1. This CDR3 is built from 15 residues. J gave up 6 bases and V 8 bases, and 7 bases lay outside the gene matches. Written as DNA, the CDR3 is TGTGCCAGCGTCGGGACAGGGGGCCGGGCCGGGGAGCTGTTTTTT. Protein product: CASVGTGGRAGELFF.

This clonotype was counted at least ten times. The rearrangement uses TRBV7-9 and TRBJ2-7; TRBD1 matches at 9 bases. The CDR3 extends over 15 amino acids. Per germline, CDR1 SEHNR and CDR2 FQNEAQ (reference sequence). V lost 4 bases, J lost 3 bases, and 7 bases stayed unmatched. CDR3 sequence: CASSSSGTGIYEQYF. The CDR3 DNA reads TGTGCCAGCAGCTCGTCCGGGACAGGGATCTACGAGCAGTACTTC. The whole variable domain, remainder taken from reference TRBV7-9 and TRBJ2-7, is DTGVSQNPRHKITKRGQNVTFRCDPISEHNRLYWYRQTLGQGPEFLTYFQNEAQLEKSRLLSDRFSAERPKGSFSTLEIQRTEQGDSAMYLCASSSSGTGIYEQYFGPGTRLTVT.